This entry lists 22 T cell receptor beta chains sequenced from one sample in a study of blood T cells in healthy people across ages. It was with a sample-barcoded 5' primer and a J-beta primer mix that a second PCR of about 6 to 12 cycles was run. TCRdb processed the 5' RACE reads anew with MiXCR; each CDR3 protein has one entry. The sample yields 1.5 million to 2 million distinct CDR3 sequences, about 30% seen once. What was sequenced was blood. These receptors originate from a woman in her twenties or thirties in good health.

This clonotype was recorded many times. The rearrangement uses TRBV2 and TRBJ2-6, with TRBD1 matching over 8 bases. V was clipped by 7 bases and J by 4 bases; unmatched bases: 12. This CDR3 has 17 amino acids. Germline assignment: CDR1 SNHLY and CDR2 FYNNEI. The CDR3 protein is CASTFAGGAGGANVLTF. The CDR3 nucleotides read TGTGCCAGCACTTTCGCAGGGGGCGCGGGCGGGGCCAACGTCCTGACTTTC.

This clonotype turned up a few times. V gene TRBV28 combines with J gene TRBJ2-3; 10 bases map to TRBD2. The germline gives CDR1 MDHEN, CDR2 SYDVKM. Germline trimming cut 5 bases from V and 3 bases from J; bases unmatched to any gene: 11. The CDR3 spans 17 residues. The CDR3 is CASSRASGGASTDTQYF. DNA for the CDR3: TGTGCCAGCAGTCGAGCCAGCGGGGGGGCATCGACAGATACGCAGTATTTT.

The CDR3: CASSQRQTYNEQFF. CDR3 sequence (DNA): TGTGCCAGCAGCCAACGACAGACCTACAATGAGCAGTTCTTC. This chain uses TRBV14 with TRBJ2-1; possible D gene TRBD1, 5 bases. Germline V gene sequence: CDR1 SGHDN, CDR2 FVKESK. The V gene lost 2 bases and the J gene lost 2 bases, with 7 bases spanning the gap. The CDR3 is 14 amino acids.

V gene TRBV20-1 combines with J gene TRBJ2-4; 10 nucleotides agree with TRBD2. Germline V gene sequence: CDR1 DFQATT, CDR2 SNEGSKA (reference sequence). The CDR3 consists of 16 residues. The V and J ends lost 3 bases and 8 bases, in that order; junction bases with no gene match: 13. In nucleotides, the CDR3 is TGCAGTGCTAGCGTTGCCAGTGGACTAGCGGACTACATTCAGTACTTC. This codes for CSASVASGLADYIQYF.

Concerning this clonotype itself: Just one base apart from a much larger clone, this may be a read error. V is TRBV29-1 and J is TRBJ2-1; D is perhaps TRBD1 or TRBD2 (5 bases each). CDR1 and CDR2 from the germline V gene are SQVTM and ANQGSEA. The CDR3 runs to 12 residues. V lost 4 bases, J lost 13 bases, and 17 bases lay in between. The DNA of the CDR3 is TGCAGCGTTGTGGGGAGAGGGGAGACCCAGTTCTTC. Translated: CSVVGRGETQFF.

To note about this clonotype: The junction shows a germline mismatch at one end, possibly a read error. The rearrangement links TRBV20-1 to TRBJ1-1; the D gene is possibly TRBD1 (5 bases). CDR3 length: 12 residues. The germline V gene encodes CDR1 DFQATT and CDR2 SNEGSKA (reference sequence). CDR3 DNA sequence: TGCAGTGCCCCAACCGGGACCGAGAACACTGAGTTT. Translation gives CSAPTGTENTEF.

This clonotype was detected only a few times. The rearrangement uses TRBV20-1 and TRBJ2-5, with D possibly TRBD2 on 6 matching bases. Looked up from germline, CDR1 is DFQATT and CDR2 is SNEGSKA (reference sequence). This CDR3 region has 13 residues. The germline V and J ends were trimmed by 2 bases and 7 bases, with 14 bases remaining between them. CDR3 in DNA: TGCAGTGCTAGATCCGACATGGGAGGGACCCAGTACTTC. Translation: CSARSDMGGTQYF.

In the case of this clonotype: A read error may account for a junction end that differs from germline. The CDR3 DNA follows: TGTGCCAGCAGCGAAGAAACAGGGGCGTTATCCTGCGAGCAGTACTTC. Translated, it gives CASSEETGALSCEQYF. This chain connects TRBV7-9 to TRBJ2-7, with 7 nucleotides matching TRBD1. Per the germline V gene, CDR1 is SEHNR and CDR2 is FQNEAQ (reference sequence). The CDR3 contains 16 residues.

CDR3 nucleotides: TGTGCCAGCAGACAGGGGACGGGCAATCAGCCCCAGCATTTT. Translating it yields CASRQGTGNQPQHF. The V call is TRBV6-1, the J call TRBJ1-5; TRBD1 aligns across 7 bases. The CDR3 consists of 14 residues. The germline V gene encodes CDR1 MNHNS and CDR2 SASEGT. V shed 6 bases and J 2 bases; nucleotides not matched to a gene: 4.

This clonotype was counted ten times or more. J is TRBJ2-7 and V is TRBV7-2, with a tentative D call TRBD2 (6 bases). The CDR3 contains 14 residues. The germline gives CDR1 SGHTA, CDR2 FQGNSA. Deletions cut 4 bases from V and 2 bases from J, with 12 bases between. CDR3 bases: TGTGCCAGCAGCTCGTCCGGGACTCCCTACGAGCAGTACTTC. Its protein is CASSSSGTPYEQYF. The variable domain in full, completed from reference TRBV7-2 and TRBJ2-7, reads GAGVSQSPSNKVTEKGKDVELRCDPISGHTALYWYRQSLGQGLEFLIYFQGNSAPDKSGLPSDRFSAERTGGSVSTLTIQRTQQEDSAVYLCASSSSGTPYEQYFGPGTRLTVT.

This clonotype was counted between two and nine times. This chain uses TRBV7-9 with TRBJ2-3; 12 bases fit TRBD2. Germline V CDR1 and CDR2: SEHNR, FQNEAQ (reference sequence). The CDR3 spans 19 residues. J lost 4 bases, V lost 7 bases, and 18 bases had no gene match. For the CDR3, the DNA is TGTGCCAGCATCAATCCCGGACTAGCGGGGCCCCGGGGCGCAGATACGCAGTATTTT. This gives the protein CASINPGLAGPRGADTQYF.

V and J are TRBV5-4 and TRBJ2-1; perhaps TRBD2 as D (6 bases). Germline CDR1 SGHNT, CDR2 YYREEE (reference sequence). The CDR3 length is 13 residues. V shed 2 bases and J shed 9 bases, with 12 bases lying between them. CDR3 in DNA: TGTGCCAGCAGCTTACAGGAGGGTATTGAGCAGTTCTTC. Translated, it gives CASSLQEGIEQFF.

This clonotype was picked up one time. The chain links TRBV5-1 to TRBJ2-7, with D possibly TRBD1 on 6 matching bases. CDR3 length: 14 residues. Germline assignment: CDR1 SGHRS and CDR2 YFSETQ. V lost 6 bases, J lost 7 bases, and 20 bases lay in between. The CDR3 DNA follows: TGCGCCAGCACCGGGACACCCTCTTACAATGAGCAGTACTTC. Protein sequence: CASTGTPSYNEQYF.

This clonotype was counted between two and nine times. This chain uses TRBV4-3 with TRBJ2-1, with 14 nucleotides matching TRBD2. The CDR3 is 17 amino acids. V shed 4 bases and J 7 bases; nucleotides not matched to a gene: 9. Germline V gene lookup returns CDR1 LGHNA and CDR2 YSLEER. CDR3 loop: CASSRDSGTSGRNEQFF. The CDR3 DNA is TGCGCCAGCAGCCGCGACTCCGGGACTAGCGGGAGAAATGAGCAGTTCTTC.

Note on this clonotype: At one boundary the junction diverges from the germline segment, which might be a read error. This chain connects TRBV4-1 to TRBJ1-5, with TRBD1 as a possible D gene (5 bases). Germline-derived CDR1 and CDR2 are MGHRA and YSYEKL. The CDR3 contains 16 residues. CDR3 nucleotides: TGCGCCAGCAGCCAAATCCGGGTGGGGGAGAATCGGCCCCAGCATTTT. As protein: CASSQIRVGENRPQHF.

CDR3 loop: CASSLMLRGSNQPQYF. Written as DNA, the CDR3 is TGTGCCAGCAGCTTAATGTTAAGGGGCTCCAATCAGCCCCAGTATTTT. The chain uses TRBV7-2 and TRBJ1-5; a possible D gene is TRBD1 (5 bases). The J call is doubtful: the DNA matches TRBJ2-3 better. The germline CDR1 and CDR2 sequences are SGHTA and FQGNSA. The CDR3 runs 16 residues.

This chain links TRBV3-1 with TRBJ2-1; D is perhaps TRBD1 (5 bases). This CDR3 region has 13 residues. V lost 8 bases to trimming and J lost 6 bases, with 14 bases between them. Germline loops: CDR1 LGHDT, CDR2 YNNKEL (reference sequence). CDR3 bases: TGTGCCAGCTGGGGCCGGGTTCTCAATGAGCAGTTCTTC. Its protein is CASWGRVLNEQFF.

The chain combines TRBV28 with TRBJ2-1; TRBD1 or TRBD2 may be the D gene (5 bases each). V lost 3 bases and J lost 5, with 17 bases in between. Germline values: CDR1 MDHEN, CDR2 SYDVKM. The CDR3 runs to 16 residues. CDR3 residues: CASSFGTPARNNEQFF. The CDR3, as DNA: TGTGCCAGCAGTTTTGGGACCCCGGCTCGTAACAATGAGCAGTTCTTC.

Here the CDR3 DNA reads TGTGCCAGCAGCGTAGAGAACAGGGGCGACGAGCAGTACTTC. Its translation is CASSVENRGDEQYF. The chain has TRBV9 and TRBJ2-7; TRBD1 aligns across 7 bases. The germline V gene encodes CDR1 SGDLS and CDR2 YYNGEE. The trim removed 0 bases at V and 5 bases at J, leaving 5 bases unmatched. This CDR3 is built from 14 residues.

CDR3 amino acids: CASSQGVGQSQHF. The CDR3 nucleotides are TGCGCCAGCAGCCAAGGGGTGGGGCAGTCCCAGCATTTT. The V gene is TRBV4-1, the J gene TRBJ1-5; D might be TRBD1 (5 bases). This CDR3 has 13 amino acids. CDR1 is MGHRA, CDR2 YSYEKL, per germline. Trimming removed 1 base at V and 11 bases at J, with 12 bases between.

This clonotype has more than one count but fewer than ten. This sequence joins TRBV5-6 and TRBJ2-5; 8 nucleotides align to TRBD2. V trimming: 2 bases; J trimming: 13 bases; junction bases outside the gene matches: 10. Germline-derived CDR1 and CDR2 are SGHDT and YYEEEE. CDR3 size: 13 residues. The CDR3 nucleotides read TGTGCCAGCAGCTTAAGATCCGGGGGGGCGCCGTACTTC. It codes for CASSLRSGGAPYF.

Details on this clonotype: A read error may explain this, as a much larger clone is one base away. The chain links TRBV12-3 or TRBV12-4 to TRBJ2-4, with 11 bases matching TRBD2. V was pared by 6 bases and J by 13 bases, with 14 bases of the junction left unmatched. This CDR3 spans 15 amino acids. The CDR3 spells CASSTGTSGYNEQYF. In DNA, the CDR3 is TGTGCCAGCAGCACCGGGACTAGCGGTTACAATGAGCAGTACTTC.